The 26 T cell receptor beta chains below were found in one sample sequenced in a study of beta chain features in type 1 diabetes. No antigen is known for these receptors. The entirety of the isolated RNA underwent reverse transcription, so expressed TCRB transcripts were sequenced. TCRdb keeps only in-frame clones here, not all; method: immunoSEQ multiplex PCR. Of roughly 700,000 clones in the sample, roughly 13% were seen once. Study observations and caveats: Moderate but significant shortening of TCRB CDR3s was recorded in all four CD4+ subsets from Type 1 diabetes patients.

Sequenced input: naive CD4+ T cells from blood. The source of these receptors is a man between 18 and 35 years old with type 1 diabetes.

This clone occurred a few times. V usage is TRBV19 and J usage is TRBJ2-1, with TRBD2 matching 7 bases. Trimming took 5 bases from V and 5 from J; bases not matched to a gene: 6. Germline values: CDR1 LNHDA, CDR2 SQIVND (reference sequence). The CDR3 extends over 14 amino acids. The CDR3 nucleotides read TGTGCCAGTAGTCCTGGACTAGGAAACAATGAGCAGTTCTTC. It specifies CASSPGLGNNEQFF.

Notes on this clone: This sample includes further DNA sequences coding for the same CDR3. The chain joins TRBV18 to TRBJ1-2, with a tentative D call TRBD1 (6 bases). CDR1 and CDR2 (germline): KGHSH, LQKENI. With 3 bases removed from V and 3 bases from J, the gap between germline ends came to 11 bases. The length of the CDR3 is 14 residues. The CDR3 protein is CASSPGGADYGYTF. DNA for the CDR3: TGTGCCAGCTCACCGGGGGGCGCCGACTATGGCTACACCTTC.

This clone was counted between two and nine times. V is TRBV15 and J is TRBJ2-7; possibly TRBD2 for D (6 bases). Germline V gene sequence: CDR1 LNHNV, CDR2 YYDKDF (reference sequence). The V end was cut by 1 base, the J end by 7 bases, with 14 bases between. The CDR3 spans 14 residues. The CDR3 bases are TGTGCCACCAGCAGAGTTGACCTCCGGGAGGAGCAGTACTTC. Protein sequence: CATSRVDLREEQYF.

This clone was observed a few times. At the DNA level, this CDR3 is encoded by other sequences in the same sample as well. This chain's CDR3 is CASSLVLTDTQYF. DNA of the CDR3: TGTGCCAGCAGCTTGGTGCTCACAGATACGCAGTATTTT. The chain carries TRBV5-4 and TRBJ2-3; D is unclear. In germline, CDR1 is SGHNT, CDR2 YYREEE (reference sequence). CDR3 length equals 13 residues. V gave up 0 bases and J gave up 2 bases, with 4 bases separating them.

This clone turned up a few times. V gene TRBV27 combines with J gene TRBJ2-2; 7 bases are a match to TRBD1. Germline assignment: CDR1 MNHEY and CDR2 SMNVEV (reference sequence). Trimming removed 3 bases from V and 5 bases from J; junction bases left unmatched: 3. CDR3 size: 14 residues. The CDR3 DNA sequence: TGTGCCAGCAGTTTGGGACAGTCGACCGGGGAGCTGTTTTTT. As protein: CASSLGQSTGELFF.

This clone was counted only a few times. This CDR3 is also generated by other DNA sequences in the sample. V usage is TRBV30 and J usage is TRBJ2-3; 8 nucleotides match TRBD2. Germline loops: CDR1 GTSNPN, CDR2 SVGIG (reference sequence). The CDR3 length is 14 residues. Trimming removed 2 bases from V and 0 bases from J; junction bases left unmatched: 1. The chain's CDR3 is CAWSLAGSTDTQYF. DNA for the CDR3: TGTGCCTGGAGTTTAGCGGGGAGCACAGATACGCAGTATTTT.

This clone has a handful of counts. This chain joins TRBV9 and TRBJ1-2, with 9 bases identical to TRBD1. Unmatched junction bases numbered 3, after V lost 0 bases and J lost 6 bases. The CDR3 is 14 amino acids. Germline CDR1 and CDR2: SGDLS and YYNGEE. The CDR3, as DNA: TGTGCCAGCAGCGTAGGGACAGGGGTCGATGGCTACACCTTC. This encodes CASSVGTGVDGYTF.

This clone came up a few times. This sample includes further DNA sequences coding for the same CDR3. The chain recombines TRBV2 with TRBJ2-5; maybe TRBD2 (6 bases). With 6 bases removed from V and 4 bases from J, the gap between germline ends came to 6 bases. The CDR3 length is 11 residues. CDR1 is SNHLY and CDR2 is FYNNEI in the germline V gene. CDR3 DNA: TGTGCCAGCAGGGGGGGAGAGACCCAGTACTTC. Protein: CASRGGETQYF.

J is TRBJ2-3 and V is TRBV30; TRBD2 is a possible D gene (5 bases). Germline V gene lookup returns CDR1 GTSNPN and CDR2 SVGIG (reference sequence). V was cut by 0 bases and J by 8 bases, with 15 bases left in between. The CDR3 is 14 residues long. This CDR3 reads CAWSVLDFAGTQYF. In DNA form, the CDR3 reads TGTGCCTGGAGTGTACTCGACTTCGCGGGTACGCAGTATTTT.

The V call is TRBV30, the J call TRBJ1-1; D uncertain. Germline CDR1 reads GTSNPN; CDR2 reads SVGIG (reference sequence). The CDR3 is 11 amino acids. V was clipped by 6 bases and J by 7 bases, with 12 bases between them. The CDR3 spells CACSPGLEAFF. The CDR3, as DNA: TGTGCCTGCTCCCCAGGACTTGAAGCTTTCTTT.

The V call is TRBV29-1, the J call TRBJ1-1; 7 bases agree with TRBD1. Germline CDR1 and CDR2: SQVTM and ANQGSEA. Trimming took 4 bases from V and 8 from J; bases not matched to a gene: 7. This CDR3 has 12 amino acids. The CDR3 nucleotides are TGCAGCGTTGGGGGACAGACCGAGGAAGCTTTCTTT. This gives the protein CSVGGQTEEAFF. Full variable domain (rest looked up from reference TRBV29-1 and TRBJ1-1): SAVISQKPSRDICQRGTSLTIQCQVDSQVTMMFWYRQQPGQSLTLIATANQGSEATYESGFVIDKFPISRPNLTFSTLTVSNMSPEDSSIYLCSVGGQTEEAFFGQGTRLTVV.

Notes on this clone: Other DNA variants within this sample encode the same CDR3. The rearrangement joins TRBV29-1 to TRBJ1-2; D call uncertain. The CDR3 contains 11 residues. The V gene lost 5 bases and the J gene lost 2 bases, with 6 bases spanning the gap. From germline, CDR1 is SQVTM and CDR2 ANQGSEA. As DNA, the CDR3 is TGCAGCGTTCAGGCGAACTATGGCTACACCTTC. Translated, it gives CSVQANYGYTF.

As regards this clone: The same CDR3 is also encoded by other DNA sequences in this sample. This chain uses TRBV6-5 with TRBJ1-1, with D possibly TRBD1 on 5 matching bases. Between the trimmed V and J ends, which lost 0 bases and 2 bases, there was a span of 7 bases. The CDR3 contains 14 residues. CDR1 is MNHEY, CDR2 SVGAGI, per germline. CDR3 sequence reads: CASSYSQGNTEAFF. The CDR3 DNA reads as TGTGCCAGCAGTTACTCCCAGGGAAACACTGAAGCTTTCTTT.

This clone has just a few counts. V and J are TRBV25-1 and TRBJ1-3; D remains unclear. The CDR3 has 13 amino acids. With 7 bases removed from V and 0 bases from J, the gap between germline ends came to 7 bases. Germline lookup yields CDR1 MGHDK and CDR2 SYGVNS. The DNA of the CDR3 is TGTGCCAGCATCCCCACCTCTGGAAACACCATATATTTT. Translation gives CASIPTSGNTIYF.

The chain combines TRBV7-9 with TRBJ1-6; D is undetermined. Germline V lookup: CDR1 SEHNR, CDR2 FQNEAQ (reference sequence). The CDR3 has 15 residues. The V and J ends lost 1 base and 15 bases respectively, with 19 bases between them. The chain's CDR3 is CASSLDPPPREDLHF. The CDR3 DNA reads TGTGCCAGCAGCTTAGACCCGCCTCCTCGGGAGGACCTCCACTTT. The full variable domain, its missing parts supplied by reference TRBV7-9 and TRBJ1-6, is DTGVSQNPRHKITKRGQNVTFRCDPISEHNRLYWYRQTLGQGPEFLTYFQNEAQLEKSRLLSDRFSAERPKGSFSTLEIQRTEQGDSAMYLCASSLDPPPREDLHFGNGTRLTVT.

The chain is built from TRBV19 and TRBJ1-1, with 7 bases that match TRBD1. Trimming removed 1 base from V and 0 bases from J; junction bases left unmatched: 8. The CDR3 runs 17 residues. The germline V gene has CDR1 LNHDA and CDR2 SQIVND (reference sequence). In DNA form, the CDR3 reads TGTGCCAGTAGTATAGGACAGGGTAGTTTCATGAACACTGAAGCTTTCTTT. It yields the protein CASSIGQGSFMNTEAFF.

This clone was seen only a few times. This sequence joins TRBV29-1 and TRBJ2-6, with 12 bases identical to TRBD1. Germline lookup yields CDR1 SQVTM and CDR2 ANQGSEA. V lost 0 bases to trimming and J lost 5 bases; unmatched junction nucleotides: 8. CDR3 length: 18 residues. The CDR3 DNA reads TGCAGCGTTGAAGAGGGCGGGACAGGGGGCGGCTGGGCCAACGTCCTGACTTTC. It is translated as CSVEEGGTGGGWANVLTF.

Remarks on this clone: This sample includes further DNA sequences coding for the same CDR3. The CDR3 protein is CAIRGSTEAFF. The CDR3, as DNA: TGTGCCATCAGGGGGTCCACTGAAGCTTTCTTT. The chain recombines TRBV10-3 with TRBJ1-1; D unresolved. Germline loops: CDR1 ENHRY, CDR2 SYGVKD. The V gene lost 6 bases and the J gene lost 4 bases, with 6 bases spanning the gap. This CDR3 is 11 amino acids long.

This clone came up a few times. In nucleotides, the CDR3 is TGCGCCAGCAGCCCGGAACAGGGGGCGCATTACGAGCAGTACTTC. Protein product: CASSPEQGAHYEQYF. This chain links TRBV5-1 with TRBJ2-7, with TRBD1 matching 9 bases. V was clipped by 4 bases and J by 4 bases; unmatched bases: 9. The germline gives CDR1 SGHRS, CDR2 YFSETQ. The CDR3 sequence is 15 residues long.

This clone was counted between two and nine times. The same CDR3 also results from other DNA sequences found in this sample. The chain uses TRBV5-1 and TRBJ2-3; D ambiguous. CDR3 size: 14 residues. Looked up from germline, CDR1 is SGHRS and CDR2 is YFSETQ. Between the trimmed V and J ends, which lost 0 bases and 0 bases, there was a span of 5 bases. The CDR3 region is CASSLAQSTDTQYF. The CDR3 region has the DNA TGCGCCAGCAGCTTGGCCCAGAGCACAGATACGCAGTATTTT.

This clone was found a few times. The chain recombines TRBV7-2 with TRBJ2-1; unclear D gene. Germline V gene data show CDR1 as SGHTA and CDR2 as FQGNSA. Trimming pared 6 bases from V and 7 bases from J, leaving 10 bases between. The CDR3 is 12 amino acids. The CDR3: CASSPPVNEQFF. The CDR3, as DNA: TGTGCCAGCAGTCCCCCGGTTAATGAGCAGTTCTTC.

This clone was seen a handful of times. This chain uses TRBV5-4 with TRBJ2-3; unclear D gene. V dropped 3 bases and J dropped 1 base, with 9 bases sitting between them. CDR1 SGHNT and CDR2 YYREEE come from the germline V gene (reference sequence). The CDR3 runs 14 residues. The CDR3 DNA follows: TGTGCCAGCAGCTCCCCAGCAGGCACAGATACGCAGTATTTT. This encodes CASSSPAGTDTQYF. The full variable domain, completed using reference TRBV5-4 and TRBJ2-3, is ETGVTQSPTHLIKTRGQQVTLRCSSQSGHNTVSWYQQALGQGPQFIFQYYREEENGRGNFPPRFSGLQFPNYSSELNVNALELDDSALYLCASSSPAGTDTQYFGPGTRLTVL.

This clone was picked up a small number of times. The CDR3 region is CASSFQGIYGYTF. In DNA, the CDR3 is TGTGCCAGCAGCTTCCAGGGTATCTATGGCTACACCTTC. The V call is TRBV7-9, the J call TRBJ1-2, with a tentative D call TRBD1 (5 bases). The CDR3 length is 13 residues. V lost 3 bases, J lost 4 bases, and 9 bases lay in between. Germline lookup yields CDR1 SEHNR and CDR2 FQNEAQ (reference sequence).

The rearrangement uses TRBV28 and TRBJ1-4; tentative D call: TRBD1 (5 bases). This CDR3 spans 14 amino acids. Germline CDR1 reads MDHEN; CDR2 reads SYDVKM. V was clipped by 7 bases and J by 4 bases, with 13 bases between them. CDR3 DNA sequence: TGTGCCAGCACCTCCCCGGGACTTAATGAAAAACTGTTTTTT. It encodes CASTSPGLNEKLFF.

The table lists this clone with many counts. Other DNA sequences of this sample code for an identical CDR3. The rearrangement links TRBV30 to TRBJ1-4; no definite D call. The CDR3 has 11 amino acids. V was pared by 0 bases and J by 7 bases, with 3 bases between. Looked up from germline, CDR1 is GTSNPN and CDR2 is SVGIG (reference sequence). CDR3 DNA sequence: TGTGCCTGGAGTGTAGGTGAAAAACTGTTTTTT. As protein: CAWSVGEKLFF.

About this clone: The same CDR3 can be traced to other DNA sequences in this sample. The chain combines TRBV29-1 with TRBJ1-5; D possibly corresponds to TRBD1 (6 bases). This CDR3 contains 12 residues. V shed 6 bases and J shed 4 bases, with 10 bases lying between them. Germline-derived CDR1 and CDR2 are SQVTM and ANQGSEA. This CDR3 is CSVADSNQPQHF. The CDR3 coding sequence is TGCAGCGTCGCGGACAGTAATCAGCCCCAGCATTTT.